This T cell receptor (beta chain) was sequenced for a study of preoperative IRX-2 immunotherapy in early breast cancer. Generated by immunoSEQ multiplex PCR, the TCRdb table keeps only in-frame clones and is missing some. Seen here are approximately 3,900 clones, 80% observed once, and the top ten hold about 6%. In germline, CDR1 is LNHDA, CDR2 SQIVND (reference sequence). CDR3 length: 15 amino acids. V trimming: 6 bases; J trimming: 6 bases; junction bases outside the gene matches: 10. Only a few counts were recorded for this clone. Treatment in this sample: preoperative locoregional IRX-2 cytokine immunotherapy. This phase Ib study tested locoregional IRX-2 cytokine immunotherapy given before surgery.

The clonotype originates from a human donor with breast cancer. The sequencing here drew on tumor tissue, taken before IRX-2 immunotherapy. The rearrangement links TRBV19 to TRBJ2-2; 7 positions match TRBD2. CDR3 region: CASSRSGKGPGELFF. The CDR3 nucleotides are TGTGCCAGTAGCCGAAGCGGGAAAGGCCCCGGGGAGCTGTTTTTT.